This T cell receptor beta chain was sequenced for a study of blood T cell repertoires in COVID-19. The repertoire was sequenced with immunoSEQ multiplex PCR; TCRdb's copy has only in-frame clones and lacks some. The table lists some 260,000 clones, 88% of them singletons. This CDR3 region has 17 residues. With 6 bases removed from V and 8 bases from J, the gap between germline ends came to 28 bases. CDR1 is LNHDA and CDR2 is SQIVND in the germline V gene (reference sequence). The TCR comes from a woman in her 70s with COVID-19, enrolled during active disease. The gene calls are TRBV19 and TRBJ1-2; D may be TRBD1 (6 bases). Sequencing was carried out using peripheral blood. The CDR3 spells CASSATGTSTAVMGYTF. The CDR3 bases are TGTGCCAGTAGCGCAACCGGGACATCGACCGCGGTTATGGGCTACACCTTC.